Listed below are T cell receptor beta chains from one sample, sequenced in a study of control samples from healthy donors and cancer patients. Some clones are missing from TCRdb's copy, which holds only in-frame ones; the method was immunoSEQ multiplex PCR. The table has 100,000 to 150,000 clones, around 92% seen once; the top ten hold about 1.9%. Sequenced: blood. Receptors originate from a woman in her 50s in good health. CDR3s include the opening cysteine and the closing phenylalanine or tryptophan. D genes are given only for firm matches. Clone size is not always given. Where it is, it says once, few, many or a class for expanded clones.

d_gene: NA; j_gene: TRBJ1-3; v_gene: TRBV3-1/TRBV3-2; abundance: NA; CDR3nt: TGTGCCAGCAGCCAAGATCATTTGGGTACCATATATTTT; CDR3aa: CASSQDHLGTIYF
d_gene: TRBD1; j_gene: TRBJ2-4; v_gene: TRBV29-1; abundance: few; CDR3nt: TGCAGCGTTGACCCTGAGGGGGCAGGTTACATTCAGTACTTC; CDR3aa: CSVDPEGAGYIQYF
d_gene: NA; j_gene: TRBJ1-2; v_gene: TRBV3-1/TRBV3-2; abundance: NA; CDR3nt: TGTGCCAGCAGCCAAGAACAGGGTGCGTATGGCTACACCTTC; CDR3aa: CASSQEQGAYGYTF
d_gene: NA; j_gene: TRBJ2-2; v_gene: TRBV7-2; abundance: NA; CDR3nt: TGTGCCAGCAGCTCAATTCTTACGACCGGGGAGCTGTTTTTT; CDR3aa: CASSSILTTGELFF
d_gene: NA; j_gene: TRBJ1-6; v_gene: TRBV4-1; abundance: NA; CDR3nt: TGCGCCAGCAGCCAGTATGTTGGATCAATATCGGATTCACCCCTCCACTTT; CDR3aa: CASSQYVGSISDSPLHF
d_gene: NA; j_gene: TRBJ1-4; v_gene: TRBV6-5; abundance: NA; CDR3nt: TGTGCCAGCAGATCAGGGGTTGGTCGAGAAAAACTGTTTTTT; CDR3aa: CASRSGVGREKLFF
d_gene: TRBD2; j_gene: TRBJ2-3; v_gene: TRBV6-6; abundance: NA; CDR3nt: TGTGCCAGCAGTTCGGAGACTAGCAGAAGCACAGATACGCAGTATTTT; CDR3aa: CASSSETSRSTDTQYF
d_gene: NA; j_gene: TRBJ1-2; v_gene: TRBV7-9; abundance: NA; CDR3nt: TGTGCCAGCAGCCCTCTGCCCCTGACAGCTTTAAACTATGGCTACACCTTC; CDR3aa: CASSPLPLTALNYGYTF
d_gene: TRBD2; j_gene: TRBJ2-7; v_gene: TRBV27; abundance: once; CDR3nt: TGTGCCAGCAGTCCAATCCCGGGACTAGCGGCCTACGAGCAGTACTTC; CDR3aa: CASSPIPGLAAYEQYF
d_gene: NA; j_gene: TRBJ2-3; v_gene: TRBV7-2; abundance: NA; CDR3nt: TGTGCCAGCAGCTTAGTGGGCAGGACAGATACGCAGTATTTT; CDR3aa: CASSLVGRTDTQYF
d_gene: TRBD2; j_gene: TRBJ2-3; v_gene: TRBV7-6; abundance: NA; CDR3nt: TGTGCCAGCAGCTTAGCGGGCGGGAGTCTCTCAGATACGCAGTATTTT; CDR3aa: CASSLAGGSLSDTQYF
d_gene: TRBD1; j_gene: TRBJ2-7; v_gene: TRBV7-9; abundance: NA; CDR3nt: TGTGCCAGCAGCTTACGGACAGGGCTCGAGCAGTACTTC; CDR3aa: CASSLRTGLEQYF
d_gene: TRBD2; j_gene: TRBJ2-7; v_gene: TRBV4-1; abundance: NA; CDR3nt: TGCGCCAGCAGCCAAGAAAGCGGGGAAACCTACGAGCAGTACTTC; CDR3aa: CASSQESGETYEQYF
d_gene: NA; j_gene: TRBJ1-6; v_gene: TRBV4-2; abundance: NA; CDR3nt: TGTGCCAGCAGCCCCGGTTTCGGGGATAATTCACCCCTCCACTTT; CDR3aa: CASSPGFGDNSPLHF
d_gene: TRBD1; j_gene: TRBJ1-1; v_gene: TRBV7-8; abundance: NA; CDR3nt: TGTGCCAGCAGCCGTCACCGGACAGGATTGAACACTGAAGCTTTCTTT; CDR3aa: CASSRHRTGLNTEAFF
d_gene: NA; j_gene: TRBJ1-1; v_gene: TRBV9; abundance: NA; CDR3nt: TGTGCCAGCAGCGTAGATGTTGGGGTTAACACTGAAGCTTTCTTT; CDR3aa: CASSVDVGVNTEAFF
d_gene: TRBD1; j_gene: TRBJ1-4; v_gene: TRBV27; abundance: once; CDR3nt: TGTGCCAGCAGTCGGACCGGGACAGGGACGGGCCCAACTAATGAAAAACTGTTTTTT; CDR3aa: CASSRTGTGTGPTNEKLFF
d_gene: NA; j_gene: TRBJ1-6; v_gene: TRBV28; abundance: NA; CDR3nt: TGTGCCAGCCGTGAGACTAATAATTCACCCCTCCACTTT; CDR3aa: CASRETNNSPLHF
d_gene: NA; j_gene: TRBJ2-2; v_gene: TRBV24-1; abundance: NA; CDR3nt: TGTGCCACCAGTGATTTCCAATACACCGGGGAGCTGTTTTTT; CDR3aa: CATSDFQYTGELFF
d_gene: NA; j_gene: TRBJ1-4; v_gene: TRBV21-1; abundance: few; CDR3nt: TGTGCCAGCAGCAAAGCGCGACCGAATGAAAAACTGTTTTTT; CDR3aa: CASSKARPNEKLFF
d_gene: TRBD2; j_gene: TRBJ2-3; v_gene: TRBV3-1/TRBV3-2; abundance: NA; CDR3nt: TGTGCCAGCAGTCCACCGACTAGCGGGGTCAGGGGCACAGATACGCAGTATTTT; CDR3aa: CASSPPTSGVRGTDTQYF
d_gene: TRBD1; j_gene: TRBJ1-1; v_gene: TRBV10-3; abundance: NA; CDR3nt: TGTGCCATCACCGAAGACCGAGGACAGGTCGGCAGGCGAGCTTTCTTT; CDR3aa: CAITEDRGQVGRRAFF
d_gene: TRBD2; j_gene: TRBJ2-3; v_gene: TRBV7-9; abundance: NA; CDR3nt: TGTGCCAGCAGCCCTAGCGGGATTAGCACAGATACGCAGTATTTT; CDR3aa: CASSPSGISTDTQYF
d_gene: TRBD2; j_gene: TRBJ2-1; v_gene: TRBV24-1; abundance: NA; CDR3nt: TGTGCCACCAGTGATTCTGGCGGGAGAAGAGCAAATGAGCAGTTCTTC; CDR3aa: CATSDSGGRRANEQFF
d_gene: NA; j_gene: TRBJ2-7; v_gene: TRBV11-2; abundance: NA; CDR3nt: TGTGCCAGCAGCTTGTACGAGCAGTACTTC; CDR3aa: CASSLYEQYF
d_gene: NA; j_gene: TRBJ2-4; v_gene: TRBV7-9; abundance: NA; CDR3nt: TGTGCCAGCAGCTTAGCGACCGGGACATCTAAAAACATTCAGTACTTC; CDR3aa: CASSLATGTSKNIQYF